Reported below is one T cell receptor beta chain. The ends lost 5 bases at V and 5 bases at J; junction bases unmatched: 4. The CDR3 runs to 14 residues. Germline values: CDR1 SGHTA, CDR2 FQGNSA. Authors' methods: Reference gene primer amplification gave nucleated cell count estimates. Method: immunoSEQ multiplex PCR; TCRdb's copy keeps in-frame clones and lacks some. Clonal size and the V and J genes are those of that table, whereas D and trimming came from the DNA. This table has roughly 320,000 clones, over 85% appearing once. The data are from a study of blood T cell repertoires in COVID-19. Overall study context: T cells, B-cell-depleted T cells, or PBMCs provided the cDNA or gDNA that served as material.

What was sequenced was peripheral blood. The chain has TRBV7-2 and TRBJ2-2; 8 nucleotides agree with TRBD1. This clonotype was sampled from a young woman with COVID-19, enrolled during active disease. CDR3 in amino acids: CASSRNRGTGELFF. The CDR3 DNA reads as TGTGCCAGCAGCCGTAACAGGGGGACCGGGGAGCTGTTTTTT. Complete variable domain (other parts from reference TRBV7-2 and TRBJ2-2): GAGVSQSPSNKVTEKGKDVELRCDPISGHTALYWYRQSLGQGLEFLIYFQGNSAPDKSGLPSDRFSAERTGGSVSTLTIQRTQQEDSAVYLCASSRNRGTGELFFGEGSRLTVL.